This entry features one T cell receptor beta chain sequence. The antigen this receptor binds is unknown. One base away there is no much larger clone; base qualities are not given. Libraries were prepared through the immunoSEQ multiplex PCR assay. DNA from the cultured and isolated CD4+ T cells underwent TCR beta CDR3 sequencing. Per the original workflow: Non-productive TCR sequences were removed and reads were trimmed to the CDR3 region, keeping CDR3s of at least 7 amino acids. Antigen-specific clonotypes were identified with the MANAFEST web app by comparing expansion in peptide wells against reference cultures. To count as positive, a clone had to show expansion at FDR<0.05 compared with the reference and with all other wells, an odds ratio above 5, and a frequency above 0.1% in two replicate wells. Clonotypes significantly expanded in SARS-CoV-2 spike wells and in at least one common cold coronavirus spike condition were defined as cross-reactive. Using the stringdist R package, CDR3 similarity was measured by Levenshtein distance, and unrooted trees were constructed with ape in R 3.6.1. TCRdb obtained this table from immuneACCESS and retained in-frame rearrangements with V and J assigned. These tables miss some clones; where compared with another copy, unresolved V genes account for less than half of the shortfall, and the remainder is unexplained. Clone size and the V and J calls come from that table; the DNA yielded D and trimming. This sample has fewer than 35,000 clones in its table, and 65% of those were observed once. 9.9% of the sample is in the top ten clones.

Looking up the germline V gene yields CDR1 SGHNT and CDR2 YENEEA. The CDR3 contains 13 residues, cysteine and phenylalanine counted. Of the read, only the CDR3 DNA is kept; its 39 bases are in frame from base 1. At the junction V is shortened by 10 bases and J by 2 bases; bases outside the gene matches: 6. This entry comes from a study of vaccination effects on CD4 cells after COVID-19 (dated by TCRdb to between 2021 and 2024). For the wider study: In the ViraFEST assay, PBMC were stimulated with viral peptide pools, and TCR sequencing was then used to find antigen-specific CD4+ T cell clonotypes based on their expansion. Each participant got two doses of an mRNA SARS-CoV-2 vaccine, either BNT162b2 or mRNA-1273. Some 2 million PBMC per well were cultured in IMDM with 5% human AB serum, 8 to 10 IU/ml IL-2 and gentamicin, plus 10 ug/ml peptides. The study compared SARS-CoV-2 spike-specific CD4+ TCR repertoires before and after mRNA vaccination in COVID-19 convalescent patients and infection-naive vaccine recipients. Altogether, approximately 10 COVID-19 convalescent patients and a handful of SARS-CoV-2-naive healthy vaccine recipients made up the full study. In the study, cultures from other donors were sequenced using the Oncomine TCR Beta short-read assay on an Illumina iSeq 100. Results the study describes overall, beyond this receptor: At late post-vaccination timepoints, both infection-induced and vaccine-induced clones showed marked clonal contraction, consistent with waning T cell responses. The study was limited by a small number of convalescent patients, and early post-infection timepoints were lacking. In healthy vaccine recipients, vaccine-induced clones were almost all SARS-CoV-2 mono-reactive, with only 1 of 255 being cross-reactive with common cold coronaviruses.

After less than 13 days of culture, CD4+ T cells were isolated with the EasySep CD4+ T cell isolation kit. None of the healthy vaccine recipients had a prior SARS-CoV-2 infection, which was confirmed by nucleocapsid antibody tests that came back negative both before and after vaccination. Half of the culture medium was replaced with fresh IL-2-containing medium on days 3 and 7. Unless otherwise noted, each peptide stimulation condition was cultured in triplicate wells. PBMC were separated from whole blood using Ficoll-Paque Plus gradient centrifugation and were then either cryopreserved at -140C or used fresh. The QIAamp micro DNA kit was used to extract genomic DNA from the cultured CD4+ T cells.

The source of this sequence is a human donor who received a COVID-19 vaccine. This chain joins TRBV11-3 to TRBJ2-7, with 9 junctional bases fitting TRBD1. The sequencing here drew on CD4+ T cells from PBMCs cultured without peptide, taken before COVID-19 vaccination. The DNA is TGTGCCACCTCGGGACAGGGTACCTACGAGCAGTACTTC. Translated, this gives CATSGQGTYEQYF.